A selection of T cell receptor beta chains follows, all from one sample in a study of early T cells in non-severe SARS-CoV-2 infection. A single record per CDR3 protein comes from TCRdb applying MiXCR to the 5' RACE reads. The sample has roughly 41,000 distinct CDR3 sequences, more than 4.5% seen once; the top ten hold 4.5% to 5.5%. The sequencing here drew on whole blood, taken at baseline. The receptors originated from an adult who was a healthcare worker with PCR-confirmed SARS-CoV-2 infection or an uninfected control (not recorded which). Both conserved end residues are part of each CDR3. The D gene is left open where the match is weak. Clone size is stated in some rows and not others, as once, few, many or a class when expanded.

abundance: many
d_gene: -
v_gene: TRBV20-1
j_gene: TRBJ1-1
CDR3nt: TGCAGTGCTAGAGCTGAGCCAGCTTTCTTT
CDR3aa: CSARAEPAFF

abundance: few
d_gene: -
v_gene: TRBV29-1
j_gene: TRBJ2-1
CDR3nt: TGCAGCGTCGCCGCGCCGGGGGCCCCCCAGTTCTTC
CDR3aa: CSVAAPGAPQFF

abundance: -
d_gene: -
v_gene: TRBV28
j_gene: TRBJ2-3
CDR3nt: TGTGCCAGCAGTTTAATAGCGCGCACAGATACGCAGTATTTT
CDR3aa: CASSLIARTDTQYF

abundance: many
d_gene: -
v_gene: TRBV6-1
j_gene: TRBJ1-5
CDR3nt: TGTGCCAGCAGTGAAGCGCTTGGGGCAGGGCATTTT
CDR3aa: CASSEALGAGHF

abundance: few
d_gene: -
v_gene: TRBV20-1
j_gene: TRBJ2-3
CDR3nt: TGCAGTGCGGGGCCTGCTAGCACAGATACGCAGTATTTT
CDR3aa: CSAGPASTDTQYF

abundance: few
d_gene: TRBD1
v_gene: TRBV11-2
j_gene: TRBJ2-3
CDR3nt: TGTGCCAGCAGCCGTACGACAGGGGGCTTCGATACGCAGTATTTT
CDR3aa: CASSRTTGGFDTQYF

abundance: many
d_gene: -
v_gene: TRBV9
j_gene: TRBJ2-2
CDR3nt: TGTGCCAGCAGCGTAGAGGGCTCTCACACCGGGGAGCTGTTTTTT
CDR3aa: CASSVEGSHTGELFF

abundance: few
d_gene: TRBD2
v_gene: TRBV4-1
j_gene: TRBJ2-1
CDR3nt: TGCGCCAGCAGCCAAGGTAGCGGGTACAATGAGCAGTTCTTC
CDR3aa: CASSQGSGYNEQFF

abundance: -
d_gene: TRBD1
v_gene: TRBV5-1
j_gene: TRBJ2-3
CDR3nt: TGCGCCAGCAGAATGCAGGGGGCTGCAGATACGCAGTATTTT
CDR3aa: CASRMQGAADTQYF

abundance: many
d_gene: TRBD2
v_gene: TRBV20-1
j_gene: TRBJ2-1
CDR3nt: TGCAGTGCTCAACTAGCGGGGTACAATGAGCAGTTCTTC
CDR3aa: CSAQLAGYNEQFF

abundance: many
d_gene: -
v_gene: TRBV7-9
j_gene: TRBJ2-7
CDR3nt: TGTGCCAGCAGCTTAGTTGGTGGGGCCATCGACTACGAGCAGTACTTC
CDR3aa: CASSLVGGAIDYEQYF

abundance: many
d_gene: -
v_gene: TRBV29-1
j_gene: TRBJ2-7
CDR3nt: TGCAGCGTTGAAGATTTGTCAGGAACCGAGCAGTACTTC
CDR3aa: CSVEDLSGTEQYF

abundance: many
d_gene: TRBD2
v_gene: TRBV11-3
j_gene: TRBJ2-1
CDR3nt: TGTGCCAGCAGTGGCGGGAGGAGCTCCTACAATGAGCAGTTCTTC
CDR3aa: CASSGGRSSYNEQFF

abundance: many
d_gene: TRBD1
v_gene: TRBV9
j_gene: TRBJ1-1
CDR3nt: TGTGCCAGCAGCGTAAACAGGGGGCTGGCTGAAGCTTTCTTT
CDR3aa: CASSVNRGLAEAFF

abundance: -
d_gene: -
v_gene: TRBV10-2
j_gene: TRBJ1-1
CDR3nt: TGCGCCAGCAGTGAGTCCGGCGGCACTGAAGCTTTCTTT
CDR3aa: CASSESGGTEAFF

abundance: many
d_gene: TRBD2
v_gene: TRBV19
j_gene: TRBJ2-4
CDR3nt: TGTGCCAGTAACGCAGAGCCTAGCGGGATTGCCAAAAACATTCAGTACTTC
CDR3aa: CASNAEPSGIAKNIQYF

abundance: many
d_gene: -
v_gene: TRBV20-1
j_gene: TRBJ2-7
CDR3nt: TGCCTAGCCAGGGACGACCAGGAGCAGTACTTC
CDR3aa: CLARDDQEQYF

abundance: many
d_gene: -
v_gene: TRBV25-1
j_gene: TRBJ2-7
CDR3nt: TGTGCCAGCAGTGAATCCGGGTCAGGATACACCTACGAGCAGTACTTC
CDR3aa: CASSESGSGYTYEQYF

abundance: few
d_gene: -
v_gene: TRBV20-1
j_gene: TRBJ2-7
CDR3nt: TGCAGTGCTAGAGATTACCGACTGACTAGTAGGTACGAGCAGTACTTC
CDR3aa: CSARDYRLTSRYEQYF

abundance: many
d_gene: -
v_gene: TRBV12-3/TRBV12-4
j_gene: TRBJ1-3
CDR3nt: TGTGCCAGCAGTTACGACCGGGCTGGAAACACCATATATTTT
CDR3aa: CASSYDRAGNTIYF

abundance: many
d_gene: -
v_gene: TRBV6-5
j_gene: TRBJ1-6
CDR3nt: TGTGCCAGCAGTTACGGTGGTTCACCCCTCCACTTT
CDR3aa: CASSYGGSPLHF

abundance: many
d_gene: -
v_gene: TRBV7-8
j_gene: TRBJ1-2
CDR3nt: TGTGCCAGCAGCCTCCGGACGGCGGAGGGCTACACCTTC
CDR3aa: CASSLRTAEGYTF

abundance: few
d_gene: -
v_gene: TRBV20-1
j_gene: TRBJ1-5
CDR3nt: TGCAGTGCTAGGGACTTTAGCAATCAGCCCCAGCATTTT
CDR3aa: CSARDFSNQPQHF

abundance: -
d_gene: TRBD2
v_gene: TRBV7-2
j_gene: TRBJ2-7
CDR3nt: TGTGCCAGCAGCTTGACTAGCGGGAGGGTCTACGAGCAGTACTTC
CDR3aa: CASSLTSGRVYEQYF

abundance: many
d_gene: TRBD2
v_gene: TRBV20-1
j_gene: TRBJ2-7
CDR3nt: TGCAGTGCCGAAGGTCCTAGCGGAACCTACGAGCAGTACTTC
CDR3aa: CSAEGPSGTYEQYF

abundance: few
d_gene: -
v_gene: TRBV6-2/TRBV6-3
j_gene: TRBJ2-7
CDR3nt: TGTGCCAGCACCTCCGGACAGACTTACGAGCAGTACTTC
CDR3aa: CASTSGQTYEQYF

abundance: few
d_gene: -
v_gene: TRBV7-8
j_gene: TRBJ2-1
CDR3nt: TGTGCCAGCATCCAAAACAATGAGCAGTTCTTC
CDR3aa: CASIQNNEQFF

abundance: -
d_gene: -
v_gene: TRBV6-5
j_gene: TRBJ2-1
CDR3nt: TGTGCCAGCCAGTTCTCGTTACAGCAGTTCTTC
CDR3aa: CASQFSLQQFF

abundance: -
d_gene: TRBD1
v_gene: TRBV10-3
j_gene: TRBJ2-5
CDR3nt: TGTGCCATCAGCCCGACAGGGAGTGGGGAGACCCAGTACTTC
CDR3aa: CAISPTGSGETQYF

abundance: -
d_gene: TRBD2
v_gene: TRBV5-1
j_gene: TRBJ2-3
CDR3nt: TGCGCCAGCAGCTTCCAGACTAGCGGAATCACTAGCACAGATACGCAGTATTTT
CDR3aa: CASSFQTSGITSTDTQYF

abundance: many
d_gene: -
v_gene: TRBV11-1
j_gene: TRBJ2-7
CDR3nt: TGTGCCAGCAGCCCCAGACAGGCAGAAGAGCAGTACTTC
CDR3aa: CASSPRQAEEQYF

abundance: many
d_gene: TRBD1
v_gene: TRBV5-1
j_gene: TRBJ2-7
CDR3nt: TGCGCCAGCAGCTTGGGGACAGGGGGACCCCACGAGCAGTACTTC
CDR3aa: CASSLGTGGPHEQYF

abundance: many
d_gene: -
v_gene: TRBV7-9
j_gene: TRBJ2-1
CDR3nt: TGTGCCAGCAGCCTCACAGACTACAATGAGCAGTTCTTC
CDR3aa: CASSLTDYNEQFF